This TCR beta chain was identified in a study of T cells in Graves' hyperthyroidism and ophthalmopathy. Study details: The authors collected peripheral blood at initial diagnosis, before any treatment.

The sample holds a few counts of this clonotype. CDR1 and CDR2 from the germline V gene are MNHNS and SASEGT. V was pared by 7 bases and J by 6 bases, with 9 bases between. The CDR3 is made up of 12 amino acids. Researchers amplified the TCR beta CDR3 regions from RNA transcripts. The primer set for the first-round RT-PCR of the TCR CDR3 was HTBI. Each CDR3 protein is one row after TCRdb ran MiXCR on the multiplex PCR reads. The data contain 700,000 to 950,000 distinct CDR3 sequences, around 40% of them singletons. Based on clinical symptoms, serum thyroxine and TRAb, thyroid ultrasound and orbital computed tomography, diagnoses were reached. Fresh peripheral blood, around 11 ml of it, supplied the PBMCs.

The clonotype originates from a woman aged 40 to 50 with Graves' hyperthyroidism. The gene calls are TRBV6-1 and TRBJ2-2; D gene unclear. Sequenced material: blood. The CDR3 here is CASTSGAGELFF. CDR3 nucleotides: TGTGCCAGCACCTCGGGTGCCGGGGAGCTGTTTTTT.